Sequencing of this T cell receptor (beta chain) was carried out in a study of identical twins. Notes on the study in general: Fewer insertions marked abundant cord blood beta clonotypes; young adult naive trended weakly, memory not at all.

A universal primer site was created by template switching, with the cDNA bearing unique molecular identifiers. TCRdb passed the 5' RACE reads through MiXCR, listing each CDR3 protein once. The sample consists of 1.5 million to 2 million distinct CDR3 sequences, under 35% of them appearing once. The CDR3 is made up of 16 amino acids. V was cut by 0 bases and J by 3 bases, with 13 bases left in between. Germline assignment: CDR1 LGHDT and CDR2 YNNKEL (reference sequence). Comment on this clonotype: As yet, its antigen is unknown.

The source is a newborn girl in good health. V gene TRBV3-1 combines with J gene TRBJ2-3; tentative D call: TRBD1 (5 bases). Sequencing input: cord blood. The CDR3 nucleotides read TGTGCCAGCAGCCAAGACAGGGTAGTGGGGACAGATACGCAGTATTTT. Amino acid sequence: CASSQDRVVGTDTQYF.